This TCR beta chain comes out of a study of CD8+ T cells in alopecia areata. The overall study: Twice a day, 5 to 10 mg of oral tofacitinib was administered to treated patients. Study observations and caveats: When scalp samples are sequenced, resident alphabeta T cells of normal skin are also captured. In lesional scalp, particularly from alopecia totalis/universalis, clonality was higher than in normal scalp.

The CDR3 covers 13 residues. Germline CDR1 SGHTA, CDR2 FQGTGA. Trimming shortened V by 5 bases and J by 6 bases, and 14 bases separated the two germline ends. With regard to this clone: Antigen unknown.

Alopecia areata patients had lesional scalp punch biopsies and peripheral blood taken from them. TCR sequencing used cDNA made by reverse transcription of extracted RNA. Some clones are missing from TCRdb's copy, which holds only in-frame ones; the method was immunoSEQ multiplex PCR. The sample records roughly 170,000 clones, over 50% being singletons. The specimen comprised CD4+ T cells sorted from blood, sampled at week 0. This sequence joins TRBV7-3 and TRBJ2-7; D call uncertain. The clonotype originates from a human donor with alopecia areata. In DNA form, the CDR3 reads TGTGCCAGCAGCCTGACTCTTCCTGGCGAGCAGTACTTC. Residues: CASSLTLPGEQYF.